Each of the 9 T cell receptor beta chains below was sequenced from the same sample in a study of cytomegalovirus exposure and HLA in healthy donors. A multiplex PCR was run with 60 Vbeta primers and 13 Jbeta primers. Assay used: immunoSEQ multiplex PCR; TCRdb lists only in-frame clones, some missing. In the table there are approximately 150,000 clones, 80% of which are singletons. The sequenced material came from PBMCs. These receptors came from a man aged 18 to 30 in good health and CMV-seropositive.

V usage is TRBV5-1 and J usage is TRBJ1-2, with 8 nucleotides matching TRBD1. The CDR3 runs to 13 residues. Looked up from germline, CDR1 is SGHRS and CDR2 is YFSETQ. V dropped 4 bases and J dropped 8; count of bases not matched to a gene: 7. The CDR3 loop is CASSRGTGEGYTF. The DNA of the CDR3 is TGCGCCAGCAGCCGGGGGACAGGTGAAGGCTACACCTTC.

This chain uses TRBV2 with TRBJ2-7; maybe TRBD1 (5 bases). V lost 7 bases and J lost 2, with 6 bases in between. The CDR3 has 11 amino acids. CDR1 is SNHLY, CDR2 FYNNEI, per germline. The CDR3 nucleotides read TGTGCCAGCAAACAGGCCTACGAGCAGTACTTC. This codes for CASKQAYEQYF.

This rearrangement joins TRBV4-2 to TRBJ2-1, with 16 bases matching TRBD2. The V gene's germline CDR1 is LGHNA and CDR2 YNFKEQ. Trimming cost V 3 bases and J 14 bases; bases outside gene matches: 13. This CDR3 contains 17 residues. In nucleotides, the CDR3 is TGTGCCAGCAGCCACGGGACTAGCGGGAGGGCTCCTCAAATCGAGTTCTTC. This gives the protein CASSHGTSGRAPQIEFF.

This sequence joins TRBV5-4 and TRBJ2-2, with D perhaps TRBD2 (6 bases). Germline lookup yields CDR1 SGHNT and CDR2 YYREEE (reference sequence). CDR3 size: 16 residues. V dropped 5 bases and J dropped 5 bases, with 19 bases sitting between them. The CDR3 DNA reads as TGTGCCAGCAGTCCCGGGCACGGGGGAGGAACCGGGGAGCTGTTTTTT. This encodes CASSPGHGGGTGELFF.

The chain combines TRBV2 with TRBJ1-2; 7 nucleotides line up with TRBD1. The CDR3 is 15 residues long. V shed 3 bases, J shed 4 bases, and the junction held 8 bases outside the gene matches. CDR1 is SNHLY, CDR2 FYNNEI, per germline. CDR3 in amino acids: CASSDRGASVYGYTF. The CDR3, as DNA: TGTGCCAGCAGTGACAGGGGGGCGTCTGTCTATGGCTACACCTTC.

This clone was observed a single time. The chain combines TRBV7-8 with TRBJ1-1; D is possibly TRBD1 (5 bases). V shed 4 bases and J shed 10 bases, with 13 bases lying between them. This CDR3 is 12 amino acids long. Germline assignment: CDR1 SGHVS and CDR2 FQNEAQ. CDR3 in amino acids: CASSSLDSLAFF. CDR3 coding DNA: TGTGCCAGCAGCTCTCTAGACAGCTTAGCTTTCTTT.

The chain links TRBV27 to TRBJ2-2, with TRBD2 matching 8 bases. Unmatched junction bases numbered 13, after V lost 5 bases and J lost 5 bases. The V gene's germline CDR1 is MNHEY and CDR2 SMNVEV (reference sequence). This CDR3 comprises 17 residues. The CDR3 sequence: CASSLGDGTRRTGELFF. The CDR3 DNA follows: TGTGCCAGCAGTCTGGGAGACGGGACTAGACGGACCGGGGAGCTGTTTTTT.

V usage is TRBV19 and J usage is TRBJ2-7, with 10 nucleotides matching TRBD2. This CDR3 is built from 16 residues. Germline V gene sequence: CDR1 LNHDA, CDR2 SQIVND (reference sequence). With V trimmed by 3 bases and J by 3 bases, 8 bases remained unmatched. In nucleotides, the CDR3 is TGTGCCAGTAGTATTCAACCGGGACTAGCGAGCTACGAGCAGTACTTC. Its protein product is CASSIQPGLASYEQYF. Filled out from reference TRBV19 and TRBJ2-7, the complete variable domain reads DGGITQSPKYLFRKEGQNVTLSCEQNLNHDAMYWYRQDPGQGLRLIYYSQIVNDFQKGDIAEGYSVSREKKESFPLTVTSAQKNPTAFYLCASSIQPGLASYEQYFGPGTRLTVT.

The chain joins TRBV30 to TRBJ1-1; 11 positions agree with TRBD1. V shed 5 bases and J 1 base; nucleotides not matched to a gene: 6. The CDR3 totals 15 residues. Germline lookup yields CDR1 GTSNPN and CDR2 SVGIG (reference sequence). CDR3 DNA sequence: TGTGCCTGGGGACAGGGGGCCACGGGGAACACTGAAGCTTTCTTT. Its translation: CAWGQGATGNTEAFF.